One sample yielded the 15 T cell receptor beta chains listed below, sequenced in a study of blood T cells in healthy people across ages. Alongside a J-beta primer mix, a sample-barcoded 5' primer served in a second PCR lasting about 7 to 11 cycles. One entry per CDR3 protein results from TCRdb running MiXCR on the 5' RACE reads. This sample has about 780,000 distinct CDR3 sequences, with around half found just once. Sequencing was performed on blood. Receptors originate from a man aged 80 or over in good health.

The chain recombines TRBV10-3 with TRBJ2-7; D is perhaps TRBD1 (6 bases). The J call is uncertain, as TRBJ2-5 better fits the DNA end. The CDR3 is 16 residues long. From germline, CDR1 is ENHRY and CDR2 SYGVKD. The CDR3 nucleotides are TGTGCCATCAGTGAGTCGCCCCGGACAGCTGGGGAGACCCAGTACTTC. Translated: CAISESPRTAGETQYF.

This clonotype was recorded a few times. This sequence joins TRBV20-1 and TRBJ1-6, with 7 bases matching TRBD1. Trimming removed 5 bases from V and 2 bases from J; junction bases left unmatched: 9. Per germline, CDR1 DFQATT and CDR2 SNEGSKA (reference sequence). The CDR3 contains 16 residues. In DNA, the CDR3 is TGCAGTGCTCGCAGGGGGAGACAGGCCTATAATTCACCCCTCCACTTT. Encoded protein: CSARRGRQAYNSPLHF.

The chain joins TRBV25-1 to TRBJ1-1; D not certain. Germline V gene sequence: CDR1 MGHDK, CDR2 SYGVNS. This CDR3 is built from 13 residues. V gave up 4 bases and J gave up 1 base, with 7 bases separating them. CDR3 region: CASSVMQNTEAFF. Written as DNA, the CDR3 is TGTGCCAGCAGTGTCATGCAGAACACTGAAGCTTTCTTT. Combining the CDR3 with reference TRBV25-1 and TRBJ1-1 gives the whole variable domain EADIYQTPRYLVIGTGKKITLECSQTMGHDKMYWYQQDPGMELHLIHYSYGVNSTEKGDLSSESTVSRIRTEHFPLTLESARPSHTSQYLCASSVMQNTEAFFGQGTRLTVV.

This clonotype was seen a handful of times. The chain joins TRBV12-3 or TRBV12-4 to TRBJ1-1, with D perhaps TRBD1 (6 bases). The CDR3 sequence is 13 residues long. Trimming took off 7 bases at V and 7 bases at J, with 16 bases between the two ends. For the CDR3, the DNA is TGTGCCAGCACCCCGGGACAAACCTTTGAAGCTTTCTTT. Its translation is CASTPGQTFEAFF.

This clonotype was recorded a few times. The chain has TRBV2 and TRBJ2-1; 11 bases map to TRBD2. Per the germline V gene, CDR1 is SNHLY and CDR2 is FYNNEI. This CDR3 region has 15 residues. With V trimmed by 3 bases and J by 13 bases, 11 bases remained unmatched. CDR3 protein: CASSDGGSGRGRQFF. The CDR3 DNA is TGTGCCAGCAGTGATGGGGGTAGCGGGAGGGGGCGACAGTTCTTC.

V is TRBV28 and J is TRBJ2-1; 9 bases are a match to TRBD2. CDR1 and CDR2 from the germline V gene are MDHEN and SYDVKM. This CDR3 has 18 residues. V shed 4 bases, J shed 4 bases, and the junction held 14 bases outside the gene matches. The CDR3 protein is CASSSNFRLLAGYNEQFF. DNA for the CDR3: TGTGCCAGCAGTTCAAACTTCCGATTGCTAGCGGGATACAATGAGCAGTTCTTC.

This clonotype was picked up a small number of times. The CDR3 DNA follows: TGTGCCAGCAGCTTAGCTAGCGGGCCTTCCGAGCAGTACTTC. It is translated as CASSLASGPSEQYF. The V call is TRBV7-2, the J call TRBJ2-7; TRBD2 matches at 7 bases. The V gene end was trimmed by 0 bases and the J gene end by 6 bases; junction bases not matched to a gene: 5. Germline CDR1 SGHTA, CDR2 FQGNSA. This CDR3 is built from 14 residues. Using reference TRBV7-2 and TRBJ2-7 for the parts outside the CDR3, the full variable domain is GAGVSQSPSNKVTEKGKDVELRCDPISGHTALYWYRQSLGQGLEFLIYFQGNSAPDKSGLPSDRFSAERTGGSVSTLTIQRTQQEDSAVYLCASSLASGPSEQYFGPGTRLTVT.

The V gene is TRBV3-1, the J gene TRBJ1-5; D unresolved. This CDR3 is built from 15 residues. Per germline, CDR1 LGHDT and CDR2 YNNKEL (reference sequence). V dropped 2 bases and J dropped 1 base, with 9 bases sitting between them. The DNA of the CDR3 is TGTGCCAGCAGCCAACAACACCTGAGCAATCAGCCCCAGCATTTT. Protein: CASSQQHLSNQPQHF. Drawing the rest from reference TRBV3-1 and TRBJ1-5, the complete variable domain is DTAVSQTPKYLVTQMGNDKSIKCEQNLGHDTMYWYKQDSKKFLKIMFSYNNKELIINETVPNRFSPKSPDKAHLNLHINSLELGDSAVYFCASSQQHLSNQPQHFGDGTRLSIL.

This clonotype was observed a few times. The J gene is TRBJ2-5, the V gene TRBV7-2; D gene ambiguous. CDR1 SGHTA and CDR2 FQGNSA come from the germline V gene. The CDR3 consists of 15 residues. The V end lost 4 bases, the J end lost 2 bases, and 14 bases lay between the germline ends. CDR3: CASSSTLGWQETQYF. As DNA, the CDR3 is TGTGCCAGCAGCTCGACCTTAGGGTGGCAAGAGACCCAGTACTTC.

Comment on this clonotype: At one end the junction does not follow the germline gene, possibly because of a read error. V and J are TRBV20-1 and TRBJ2-5; D ambiguous. The length of the CDR3 is 15 residues. From germline, CDR1 is DFQATT and CDR2 SNEGSKA (reference sequence). The CDR3 region is CSANKPRRTTYEQNF. The CDR3 DNA reads as TGCAGTGCCAATAAGCCCCGCCGCACTACCTACGAGCAGAACTTC.

The chain joins TRBV5-1 to TRBJ2-4, with a tentative D call TRBD1 (7 bases). The CDR3 has 15 residues. Between the trimmed V and J ends, which lost 4 bases and 9 bases, there was a span of 20 bases. Germline CDR1 SGHRS, CDR2 YFSETQ. CDR3 sequence reads: CASSPRQGGVSIQYF. The CDR3 DNA is TGCGCCAGCAGCCCTAGACAGGGCGGGGTTTCCATTCAGTACTTC.

The gene calls are TRBV15 and TRBJ1-1; a weak D match, TRBD1 (5 bases). This CDR3 region has 13 residues. Germline CDR1 is LNHNV and CDR2 is YYDKDF (reference sequence). V lost 4 bases to trimming and J lost 3 bases, with 9 bases between them. In DNA form, the CDR3 reads TGTGCCACCAGCAAGCCAGGGTACACTGAAGCTTTCTTT. Translating gives CATSKPGYTEAFF.

The CDR3 loop is CASKSGPTYEQYF. As DNA, the CDR3 is TGTGCCAGCAAATCCGGGCCCACCTACGAGCAGTACTTC. This chain links TRBV3-1 with TRBJ2-7; no definite D call. With 7 bases removed from V and 2 bases from J, the gap between germline ends came to 12 bases. The CDR3 covers 13 residues. Germline CDR1 LGHDT, CDR2 YNNKEL (reference sequence).

In this sample, this clonotype turned up a few times. The chain uses TRBV20-1 and TRBJ2-4, with 7 bases fitting TRBD2. V lost 3 bases, J lost 5 bases, and 13 bases stayed unmatched. The CDR3 extends over 16 amino acids. CDR1 is DFQATT and CDR2 is SNEGSKA in the germline V gene (reference sequence). CDR3 loop: CSASGAGAGGQNIQYF. The CDR3 DNA reads TGCAGTGCTAGTGGGGCGGGAGCAGGAGGGCAAAACATTCAGTACTTC.

V gene TRBV27 combines with J gene TRBJ2-1; TRBD2 matches 7 bases. Looked up from germline, CDR1 is MNHEY and CDR2 is SMNVEV (reference sequence). Trimming removed 10 bases from V and 10 bases from J; junction bases left unmatched: 7. The CDR3 runs 11 residues. The CDR3 spells CATHGGGEQFF. The CDR3 bases are TGTGCCACCCATGGCGGGGGAGAGCAGTTCTTC.